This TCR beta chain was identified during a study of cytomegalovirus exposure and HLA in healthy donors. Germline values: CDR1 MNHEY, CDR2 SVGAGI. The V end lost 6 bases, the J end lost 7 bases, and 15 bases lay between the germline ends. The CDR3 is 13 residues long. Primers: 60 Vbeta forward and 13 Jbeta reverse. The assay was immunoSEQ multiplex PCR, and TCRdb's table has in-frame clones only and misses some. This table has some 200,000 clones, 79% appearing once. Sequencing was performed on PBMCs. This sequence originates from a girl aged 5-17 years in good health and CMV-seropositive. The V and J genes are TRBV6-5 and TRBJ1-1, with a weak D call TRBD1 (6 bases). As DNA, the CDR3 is TGTGCCAGCAGCTTTTCAGGGGTCGGTGAAGCTTTCTTT. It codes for CASSFSGVGEAFF.